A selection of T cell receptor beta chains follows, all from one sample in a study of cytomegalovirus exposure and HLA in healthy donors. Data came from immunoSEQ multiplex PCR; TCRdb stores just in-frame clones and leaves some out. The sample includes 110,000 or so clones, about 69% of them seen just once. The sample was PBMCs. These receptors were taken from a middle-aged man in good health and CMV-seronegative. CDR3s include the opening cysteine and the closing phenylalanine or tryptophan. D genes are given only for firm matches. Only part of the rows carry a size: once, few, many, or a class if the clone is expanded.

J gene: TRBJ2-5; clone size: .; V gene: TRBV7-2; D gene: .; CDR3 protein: CASSLAGGGETQYF; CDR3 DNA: TGTGCCAGCAGCTTAGCTGGCGGTGGGGAGACCCAGTACTTC
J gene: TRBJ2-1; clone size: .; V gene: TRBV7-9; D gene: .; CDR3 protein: CASSENPGNEQFF; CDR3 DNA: TGTGCCAGCAGCGAGAACCCGGGGAATGAGCAGTTCTTC
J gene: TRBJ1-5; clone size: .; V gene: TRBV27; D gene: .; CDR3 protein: CASRDTYSNQPQHF; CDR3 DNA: TGTGCCTCCCGAGACACTTATAGCAATCAGCCCCAGCATTTT
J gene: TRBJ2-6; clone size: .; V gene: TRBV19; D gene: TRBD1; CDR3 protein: CASSLTGGFGANVLTF; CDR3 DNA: TGTGCCAGTAGTTTGACAGGGGGCTTTGGGGCCAACGTCCTGACTTTC
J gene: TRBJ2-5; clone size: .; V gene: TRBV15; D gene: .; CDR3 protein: CATSRDFGGQETQYF; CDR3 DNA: TGTGCCACCAGCAGAGATTTCGGGGGCCAAGAGACCCAGTACTTC
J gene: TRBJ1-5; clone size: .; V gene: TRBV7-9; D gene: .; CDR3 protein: CASSYSGGRWNQPQHF; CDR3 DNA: TGTGCCAGCAGTTACTCGGGGGGACGCTGGAATCAGCCCCAGCATTTT
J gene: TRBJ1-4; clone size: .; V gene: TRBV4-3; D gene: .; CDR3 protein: CASSGQWNEKLFF; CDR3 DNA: TGCGCCAGCAGCGGACAGTGGAATGAAAAACTGTTTTTT
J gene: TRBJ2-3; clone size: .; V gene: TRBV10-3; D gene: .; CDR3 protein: CAISEAGTTDTQYF; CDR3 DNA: TGTGCCATCAGTGAGGCGGGGACTACAGATACGCAGTATTTT
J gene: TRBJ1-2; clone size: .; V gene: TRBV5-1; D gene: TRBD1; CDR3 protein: CASSLDRGEYGYTF; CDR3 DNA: TGCGCCAGCAGCCTCGACAGGGGGGAGTATGGCTACACCTTC
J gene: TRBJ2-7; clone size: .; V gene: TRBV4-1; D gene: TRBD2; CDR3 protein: CASSPGLAGYYEQYF; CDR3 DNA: TGCGCCAGCAGCCCGGGACTAGCGGGATACTACGAGCAGTACTTC
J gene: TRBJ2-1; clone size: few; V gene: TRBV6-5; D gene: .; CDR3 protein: CASSPGSLSNEQFF; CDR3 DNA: TGTGCCAGCAGTCCCGGGAGCCTTTCGAATGAGCAGTTCTTC
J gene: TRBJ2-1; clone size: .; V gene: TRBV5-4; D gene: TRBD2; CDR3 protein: CASSPSGRGVYNEQFF; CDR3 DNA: TGTGCCAGCAGCCCTAGCGGGAGGGGGGTCTACAATGAGCAGTTCTTC
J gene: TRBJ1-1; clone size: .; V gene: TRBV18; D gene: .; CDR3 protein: CASSPESTEAFF; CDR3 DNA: TGTGCCAGCTCACCAGAGAGCACTGAAGCTTTCTTT
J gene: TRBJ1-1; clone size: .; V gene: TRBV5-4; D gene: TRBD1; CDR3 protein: CASSTQGDTEAFF; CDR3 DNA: TGTGCCAGCAGCACCCAGGGGGACACTGAAGCTTTCTTT
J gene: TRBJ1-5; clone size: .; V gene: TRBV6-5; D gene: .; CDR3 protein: CASSPEGGNQPQHF; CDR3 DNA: TGTGCCAGCAGCCCGGAAGGGGGCAATCAGCCCCAGCATTTT
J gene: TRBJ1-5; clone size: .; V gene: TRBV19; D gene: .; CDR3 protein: CASSIGQVNQPQHF; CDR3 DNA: TGTGCCAGTAGTATAGGACAGGTCAATCAGCCCCAGCATTTT
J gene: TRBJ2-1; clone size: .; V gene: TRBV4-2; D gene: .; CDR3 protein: CASSQGGLRGQFF; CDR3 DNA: TGTGCCAGCAGCCAAGGGGGTCTGCGGGGACAGTTCTTC
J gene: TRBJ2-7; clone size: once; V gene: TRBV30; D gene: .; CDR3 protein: CAWSGGRKGYYEQYF; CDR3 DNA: TGTGCCTGGAGTGGGGGGAGGAAGGGGTACTACGAGCAGTACTTC
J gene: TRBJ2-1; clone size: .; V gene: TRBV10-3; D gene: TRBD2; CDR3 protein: CAIRKPKAGTRVDNEQFF; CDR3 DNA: TGTGCCATCAGAAAACCAAAGGCCGGGACTAGGGTGGACAATGAGCAGTTCTTC
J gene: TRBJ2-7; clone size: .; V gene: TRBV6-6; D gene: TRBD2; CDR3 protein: CASSYGGGGYEQYF; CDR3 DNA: TGTGCCAGCAGTTATGGCGGGGGTGGCTACGAGCAGTACTTC
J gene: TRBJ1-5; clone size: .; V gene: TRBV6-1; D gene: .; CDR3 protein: CASSEVDNQPQHF; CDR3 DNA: TGTGCCAGCAGTGAAGTAGACAATCAGCCCCAGCATTTT
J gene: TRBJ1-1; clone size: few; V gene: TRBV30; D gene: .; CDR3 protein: CAWSVRGDTEAFF; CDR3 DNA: TGTGCCTGGAGTGTACGGGGGGACACTGAAGCTTTCTTT
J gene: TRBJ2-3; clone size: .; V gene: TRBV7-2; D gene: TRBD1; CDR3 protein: CASRPDRGLADTQYF; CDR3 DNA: TGTGCCAGCAGACCCGACAGGGGGCTGGCAGATACGCAGTATTTT
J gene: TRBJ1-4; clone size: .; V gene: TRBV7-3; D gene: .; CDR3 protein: CASSLKDILKDGINNEKLFF; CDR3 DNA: TGTGCCAGCAGCTTAAAGGACATTCTAAAGGACGGCATCAATAATGAAAAACTGTTTTTT
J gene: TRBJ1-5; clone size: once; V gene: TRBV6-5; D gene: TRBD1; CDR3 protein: CASSPDRIDDQPQHF; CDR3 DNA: TGTGCCAGCAGTCCGGACAGGATTGATGATCAGCCCCAGCATTTT
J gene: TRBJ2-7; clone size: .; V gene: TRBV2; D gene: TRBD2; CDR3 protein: CASRRERGGSYEQYF; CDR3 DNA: TGTGCCAGTCGAAGGGAGCGGGGGGGCTCCTACGAGCAGTACTTC
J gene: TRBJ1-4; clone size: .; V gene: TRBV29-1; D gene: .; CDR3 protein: CSVEVPATNEKLFF; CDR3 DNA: TGCAGCGTTGAAGTACCGGCAACTAATGAAAAACTGTTTTTT
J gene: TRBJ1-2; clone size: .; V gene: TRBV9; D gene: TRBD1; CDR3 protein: CASSDRGRGYTF; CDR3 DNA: TGTGCCAGCAGCGACAGGGGGCGCGGCTACACCTTC
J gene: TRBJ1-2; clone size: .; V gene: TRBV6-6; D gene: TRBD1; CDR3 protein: CASRPGGNYGYTF; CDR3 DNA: TGTGCCAGCAGGCCAGGGGGGAACTATGGCTACACCTTC
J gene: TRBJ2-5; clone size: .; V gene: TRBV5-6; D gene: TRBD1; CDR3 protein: CASSEGQGAWETQYF; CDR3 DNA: TGTGCCAGCAGCGAGGGACAGGGGGCCTGGGAGACCCAGTACTTC
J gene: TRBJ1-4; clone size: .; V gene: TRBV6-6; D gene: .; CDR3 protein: CASIKGTSNEKLFF; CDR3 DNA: TGTGCCAGCATTAAGGGGACATCTAATGAAAAACTGTTTTTT
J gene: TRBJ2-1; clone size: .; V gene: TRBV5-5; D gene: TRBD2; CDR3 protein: CASSLAPESGGEQFF; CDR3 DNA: TGTGCCAGCAGCTTGGCGCCGGAATCGGGGGGTGAGCAGTTCTTC
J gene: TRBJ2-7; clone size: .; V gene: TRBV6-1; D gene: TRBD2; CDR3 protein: CASSSEWGGAYEQYF; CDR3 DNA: TGTGCCAGCAGTTCTGAGTGGGGGGGAGCGTACGAGCAGTACTTC
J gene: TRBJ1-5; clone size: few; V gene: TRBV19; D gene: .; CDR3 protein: CASSMSPARHQPQHF; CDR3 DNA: TGTGCCAGTAGTATGTCCCCGGCCAGGCATCAGCCCCAGCATTTT
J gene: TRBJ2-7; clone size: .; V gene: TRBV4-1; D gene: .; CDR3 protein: CASSQASASYEQYF; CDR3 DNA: TGCGCCAGCAGCCAGGCTAGCGCCTCCTACGAGCAGTACTTC
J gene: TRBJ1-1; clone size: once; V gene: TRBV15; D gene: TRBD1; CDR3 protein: CATSSRPGTGTMMNTEAFF; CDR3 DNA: TGTGCCACCAGCTCCAGGCCAGGGACAGGGACAATGATGAACACTGAAGCTTTCTTT
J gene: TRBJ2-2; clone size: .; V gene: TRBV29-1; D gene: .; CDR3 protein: CSVESRASSTGELFF; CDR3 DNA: TGCAGCGTTGAAAGTAGAGCCTCGAGCACCGGGGAGCTGTTTTTT
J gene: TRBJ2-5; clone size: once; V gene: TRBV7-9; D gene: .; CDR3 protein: CASSPPGDETQYF; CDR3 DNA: TGTGCCAGCAGCCCGCCGGGGGACGAGACCCAGTACTTC
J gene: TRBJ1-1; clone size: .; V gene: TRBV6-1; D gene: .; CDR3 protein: CASSTQALEAFF; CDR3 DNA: TGTGCCAGCAGTACCCAGGCCTTAGAAGCTTTCTTT
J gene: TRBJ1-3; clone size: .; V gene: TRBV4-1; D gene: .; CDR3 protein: CASSQVQGGTIYF; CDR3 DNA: TGCGCCAGCAGCCAAGTTCAGGGAGGCACCATATATTTT
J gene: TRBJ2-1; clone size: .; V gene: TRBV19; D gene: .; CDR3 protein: CASSIDTYNEQFF; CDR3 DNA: TGTGCCAGTAGTATTGACACTTACAATGAGCAGTTCTTC
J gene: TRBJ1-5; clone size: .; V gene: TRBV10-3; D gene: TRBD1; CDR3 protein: CAISDGGTGGQPQHF; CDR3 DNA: TGTGCCATCAGTGACGGGGGGACAGGTGGTCAGCCCCAGCATTTT
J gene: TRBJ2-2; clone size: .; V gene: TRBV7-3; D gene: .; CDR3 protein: CASSESAGPPDTGELFF; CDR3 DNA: TGTGCCAGCAGCGAAAGCGCGGGACCCCCGGACACCGGGGAGCTGTTTTTT
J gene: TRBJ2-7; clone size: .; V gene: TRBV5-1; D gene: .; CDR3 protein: CASSLAGAGGEQYF; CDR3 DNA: TGCGCCAGCAGCTTAGCGGGAGCAGGGGGGGAGCAGTACTTC
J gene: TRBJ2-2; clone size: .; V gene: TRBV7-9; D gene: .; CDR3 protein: CASTTNTGELFF; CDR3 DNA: TGTGCCAGCACCACGAACACCGGGGAGCTGTTTTTT
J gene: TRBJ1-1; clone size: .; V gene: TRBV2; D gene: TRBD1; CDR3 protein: CASSDDRDKGPMNTEAFF; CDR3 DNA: TGTGCCAGCAGTGACGACAGGGACAAGGGTCCTATGAACACTGAAGCTTTCTTT
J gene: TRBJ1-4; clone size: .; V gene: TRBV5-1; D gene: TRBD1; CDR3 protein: CASSPTGDEKLFF; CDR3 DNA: TGCGCCAGCAGCCCGACAGGGGATGAAAAACTGTTTTTT
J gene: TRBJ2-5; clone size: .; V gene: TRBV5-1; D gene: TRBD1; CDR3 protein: CASSPDTGVGETQYF; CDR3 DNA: TGCGCCAGCAGCCCAGACACAGGGGTTGGCGAGACCCAGTACTTC
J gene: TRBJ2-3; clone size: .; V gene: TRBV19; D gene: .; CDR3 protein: CASSIYGGGSSTDTQYF; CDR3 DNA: TGTGCCAGTAGTATTTATGGTGGGGGGAGTAGCACAGATACGCAGTATTTT
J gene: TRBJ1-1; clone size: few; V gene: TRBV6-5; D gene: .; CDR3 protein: CASISRAEAFF; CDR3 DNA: TGTGCCAGCATAAGCCGGGCTGAAGCTTTCTTT
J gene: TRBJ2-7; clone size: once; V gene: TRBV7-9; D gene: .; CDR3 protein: CASRDHSDSSYEQYF; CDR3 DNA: TGTGCCAGCAGAGATCACAGCGACAGCTCCTACGAGCAGTACTTC
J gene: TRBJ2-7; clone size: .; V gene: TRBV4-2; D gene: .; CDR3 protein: CASSPLWAGVTYEQYF; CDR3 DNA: TGTGCCAGCAGCCCCTTATGGGCAGGGGTCACCTACGAGCAGTACTTC
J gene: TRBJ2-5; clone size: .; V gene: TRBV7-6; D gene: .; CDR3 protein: CASSKEGAGQETQYF; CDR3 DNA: TGTGCCAGCAGCAAAGAGGGTGCGGGGCAAGAGACCCAGTACTTC
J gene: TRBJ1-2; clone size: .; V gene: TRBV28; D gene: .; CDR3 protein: CASRTERGYTF; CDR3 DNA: TGTGCCAGCAGGACGGAGCGGGGCTACACCTTC
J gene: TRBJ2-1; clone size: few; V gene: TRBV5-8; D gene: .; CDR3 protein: CASSLLGGSSYNEQFF; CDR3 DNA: TGTGCCAGCAGCTTGCTGGGGGGAAGCTCCTACAATGAGCAGTTCTTC
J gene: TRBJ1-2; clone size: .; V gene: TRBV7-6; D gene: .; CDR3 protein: CASSLVPFRDTENGYTF; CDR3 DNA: TGTGCCAGCAGCTTAGTGCCCTTTCGAGACACGGAAAATGGCTACACCTTC
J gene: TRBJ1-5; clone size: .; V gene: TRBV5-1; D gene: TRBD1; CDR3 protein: CASSFTGTGNQPQHF; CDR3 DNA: TGCGCCAGCAGCTTTACCGGGACAGGGAATCAGCCCCAGCATTTT
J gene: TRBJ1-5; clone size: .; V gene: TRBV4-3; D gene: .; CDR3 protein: CASSQDSSNQPQHF; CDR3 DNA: TGCGCCAGCAGCCAGGACAGTAGCAATCAGCCCCAGCATTTT
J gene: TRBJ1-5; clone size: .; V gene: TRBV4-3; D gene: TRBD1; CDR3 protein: CASSQDRGGRAQPQHF; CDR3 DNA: TGCGCCAGCAGCCAAGATCGAGGGGGCCGGGCCCAGCCCCAGCATTTT
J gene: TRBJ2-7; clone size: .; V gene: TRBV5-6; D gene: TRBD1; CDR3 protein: CASSWGTGPSYEQYF; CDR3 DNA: TGTGCCAGCAGCTGGGGGACAGGCCCATCCTACGAGCAGTACTTC